Each of the 23 T cell receptor beta chains below was sequenced from the same sample in a study of neurological immune-mediated disorders (dated by TCRdb to the late 2010s). The library was made by 5' RACE. The sample was run on an Illumina HiSeq 2500. The public reads were reprocessed in TCRdb via fastp at Q25 and MiXCR, keeping in-frame beta chains. For every CDR3 protein sequence, its rows merge into one entry that carries the most common genes and DNA. The sample profile shows around 70,000 distinct CDR3 sequences; roughly 4.5% of them were found once. The top ten constitute 2% to 2.5% of the sample. Sequencing was done on a sample of PBMCs. The receptors originated from a woman in her 70s with multiple sclerosis.

The table lists this clonotype with many counts. V and J are TRBV20-1 and TRBJ1-2; no firm D call. The CDR3 extends over 11 amino acids. Trimming removed 2 bases from V and 7 bases from J, with 8 bases in between. Germline CDR1 is DFQATT and CDR2 is SNEGSKA (reference sequence). The DNA for the CDR3 is TGCAGTGCTAGAAGGCTCGGTGGCTACACCTTC. Translation gives CSARRLGGYTF.

In its sample, this clonotype was seen many times. The V call is TRBV5-1, the J call TRBJ1-2; 7 positions match TRBD1. This CDR3 has 12 residues. Per the germline V gene, CDR1 is SGHRS and CDR2 is YFSETQ. V was clipped by 6 bases and J by 7 bases; unmatched bases: 6. The CDR3 spells CASTGGGGGYTF. The CDR3 bases are TGCGCCAGCACTGGAGGGGGCGGTGGCTACACCTTC.

The sample holds many counts of this clonotype. The chain joins TRBV18 to TRBJ2-1; 8 bases are a match to TRBD2. CDR3 size: 12 residues. The V and J ends lost 6 bases and 7 bases, in that order; junction bases with no gene match: 2. In germline, CDR1 is KGHSH, CDR2 LQKENI. CDR3 loop: CASSRGGNEQFF. The CDR3 DNA follows: TGTGCCAGCTCCCGGGGGGGGAATGAGCAGTTCTTC.

This clonotype was seen many times. The chain uses TRBV6-5 and TRBJ2-7; D possibly corresponds to TRBD2 (5 bases). This CDR3 region has 14 residues. Deletions cut 2 bases from V and 2 bases from J, with 10 bases between. Germline V CDR1 and CDR2: MNHEY, SVGAGI. Here the CDR3 DNA reads TGTGCCAGCAGTTACCAACTAGGGACCTACGAGCAGTACTTC. It encodes CASSYQLGTYEQYF.

This clonotype was observed many times. The chain has TRBV4-3 and TRBJ2-7; TRBD2 matches at 10 bases. This CDR3 contains 16 residues. Trimming took 0 bases from V and 4 from J; bases not matched to a gene: 6. The germline V gene encodes CDR1 LGHNA and CDR2 YSLEER. The CDR3 protein is CASSQELNSGRYEQYF. CDR3 DNA sequence: TGCGCCAGCAGCCAAGAACTTAATAGCGGGAGGTACGAGCAGTACTTC.

Concerning this clonotype: The conserved phenylalanine or tryptophan is not found at the CDR3 terminus, so this likely reflects a read error. The rearrangement links TRBV15 to TRBJ2-1; D call uncertain. The length of the CDR3 is 11 residues. V was cut by 9 bases and J by 8 bases, with 11 bases left in between. Germline CDR1 is LNHNV and CDR2 is YYDKDF (reference sequence). In nucleotides, the CDR3 is TGTGCCACTCACAGCGACCATGAGCAGTTCTCC. It yields the protein CATHSDHEQFS.

The gene calls are TRBV2 and TRBJ1-5; 10 nucleotides match TRBD1. Germline-derived CDR1 and CDR2 are SNHLY and FYNNEI. The CDR3 covers 14 residues. V shed 7 bases and J 5 bases; nucleotides not matched to a gene: 5. The CDR3 DNA reads as TGTGCCAGCAAGGGGACAGGGGACCATCAGCCCCAGCATTTT. This translates into CASKGTGDHQPQHF.

This clonotype came up many times. The chain has TRBV20-1 and TRBJ2-7; 7 bases match TRBD2. The germline gives CDR1 DFQATT, CDR2 SNEGSKA (reference sequence). Trimming took 6 bases from V and 3 from J; bases not matched to a gene: 11. The CDR3 has 14 residues. In nucleotides, the CDR3 is TGCAGTGCCCTGAGTGCGGGAGTGAGCTACGAGCAGTACTTC. Translated: CSALSAGVSYEQYF.

This clonotype showed up many times. The genes are TRBV3-1 and TRBJ2-3; 10 positions agree with TRBD2. The germline gives CDR1 LGHDT, CDR2 YNNKEL (reference sequence). The J segment lost 6 bases and the V segment lost 1 base, leaving 10 bases of the junction unmatched. There are 17 residues in the CDR3. The CDR3 reads CASSQVAAGGPLDTQYF. CDR3 nucleotides: TGTGCCAGCAGCCAAGTTGCAGCGGGAGGGCCTCTCGATACGCAGTATTTT.

This clonotype was observed a handful of times. The V call is TRBV7-9, the J call TRBJ1-1; 7 bases map to TRBD1. Trimming took 5 bases from V and 4 from J; bases not matched to a gene: 7. The V gene's germline CDR1 is SEHNR and CDR2 FQNEAQ (reference sequence). The CDR3 sequence is 14 residues long. CDR3 in DNA: TGTGCCAGCAGCCAAGACAGGGTGAGCACTGAAGCTTTCTTT. This gives the protein CASSQDRVSTEAFF.

This clonotype has a count of ten or more. The chain combines TRBV7-8 with TRBJ1-1; 7 positions match TRBD1. This CDR3 comprises 13 residues. CDR1 and CDR2 from the germline V gene are SGHVS and FQNEAQ. The trim removed 5 bases at V and 11 bases at J, leaving 11 bases unmatched. The CDR3 region is CASSLAGGKTAFF. In nucleotides, the CDR3 is TGTGCCAGCAGCCTCGCAGGGGGGAAGACGGCTTTCTTT.

This chain links TRBV5-1 with TRBJ1-1; no clear D gene. The CDR3 runs to 14 residues. Per the germline V gene, CDR1 is SGHRS and CDR2 is YFSETQ. Trimming shortened V by 1 base and J by 5 bases, and 12 bases separated the two germline ends. The CDR3 nucleotides are TGCGCCAGCAGCTTGAACGGTGGGAGGACTGAAGCTTTCTTT. Its translation: CASSLNGGRTEAFF.

This clonotype was recorded many times. This chain connects TRBV20-1 to TRBJ1-5; D is perhaps TRBD1 (5 bases). Trimming shortened V by 3 bases and J by 0 bases, and 15 bases separated the two germline ends. In germline, CDR1 is DFQATT, CDR2 SNEGSKA (reference sequence). The CDR3 is 16 amino acids. The CDR3 DNA reads as TGCAGTGCTAGGCGCCCAGTAGGGGATAGCAATCAGCCCCAGCATTTT. Its translation: CSARRPVGDSNQPQHF.

This clonotype was observed many times. The chain links TRBV5-1 to TRBJ2-1, with 11 bases fitting TRBD2. Trimming removed 0 bases from V and 9 bases from J; junction bases left unmatched: 5. This CDR3 contains 15 residues. Germline V gives CDR1 SGHRS, CDR2 YFSETQ. CDR3 nucleotide sequence: TGCGCCAGCAGCTTGGTACTAGCGGGAGAGGCTGAGCAGTTCTTC. This translates into CASSLVLAGEAEQFF.

This clonotype was counted many times. The genes are TRBV29-1 and TRBJ2-7; D is possibly TRBD2 (6 bases). The CDR3 is 16 residues long. Trimming pared 4 bases from V and 0 bases from J, leaving 19 bases between. CDR1 SQVTM and CDR2 ANQGSEA come from the germline V gene. CDR3 sequence reads: CSVVPIAEISSYEQYF. CDR3 DNA sequence: TGCAGCGTTGTCCCCATAGCGGAAATCAGCTCCTACGAGCAGTACTTC.

The V and J genes are TRBV29-1 and TRBJ2-7, with a possible D match to TRBD2 (6 bases). The CDR3 totals 13 residues. The germline V gene has CDR1 SQVTM and CDR2 ANQGSEA. The V end was cut by 4 bases, the J end by 6 bases, with 16 bases between. CDR3 sequence reads: CSVVGGLLGEQYF. CDR3 in DNA: TGCAGCGTTGTAGGAGGGCTCCTAGGCGAGCAGTACTTC.

This clonotype has a single count. This could be a read error, since a much larger clone is one nucleotide away. This CDR3 is missing its conserved last phenylalanine or tryptophan, likely due to a read error. The rearrangement links TRBV7-9 to TRBJ2-7; D remains ambiguous. CDR1 and CDR2 (germline): SEHNR, FQNEAQ (reference sequence). V lost 6 bases and J 3 bases, leaving 18 bases between the germline ends. The CDR3 loop spans 15 amino acids. CDR3 region: CASSLSFPSLYEQYC. The CDR3 region has the DNA TGTGCCAGCAGTCTATCCTTCCCCTCCCTCTACGAGCAGTACTGC.

This clonotype was found many times. The rearrangement links TRBV28 to TRBJ1-3, with D unclear. From germline, CDR1 is MDHEN and CDR2 SYDVKM. The CDR3 has 13 residues. Trimming left V 5 bases short and J 0 bases short, with 5 bases between. In nucleotides, the CDR3 is TGTGCCAGCAGTACGCCCTCTGGAAACACCATATATTTT. Its protein is CASSTPSGNTIYF.

This clonotype was observed at least ten times. The gene calls are TRBV20-1 and TRBJ2-6, with D perhaps matching TRBD1 (6 bases). V lost 3 bases, J lost 0 bases, and 9 bases lay in between. The CDR3 has 15 residues. Germline CDR1 DFQATT, CDR2 SNEGSKA (reference sequence). The CDR3 bases are TGCAGTGCTAGGGACAGCCTCTCTGGGGCCAACGTCCTGACTTTC. Encoded protein: CSARDSLSGANVLTF.

This clonotype has a count of ten or more. The chain recombines TRBV11-2 with TRBJ2-3; D perhaps matches TRBD2 (5 bases). The CDR3 sequence is 13 residues long. Trimming pared 7 bases from V and 4 bases from J, leaving 12 bases between. Germline loops: CDR1 SGHAT, CDR2 FQNNGV. As DNA, the CDR3 is TGTGCCAGCACTATGCGAGGGCCAGATACGCAGTATTTT. The encoded protein is CASTMRGPDTQYF.

This clonotype showed up many times. The chain recombines TRBV2 with TRBJ2-7; TRBD1 aligns across 8 bases. The CDR3 extends over 15 amino acids. Germline-derived CDR1 and CDR2 are SNHLY and FYNNEI. With V trimmed by 5 bases and J by 3 bases, 9 bases remained unmatched. The CDR3 is CASSQSPGQDYEQYF. As DNA, the CDR3 is TGTGCCAGCAGTCAAAGCCCGGGACAGGACTACGAGCAGTACTTC.

This clonotype was recorded many times. The rearrangement joins TRBV6-2 or TRBV6-3 to TRBJ2-4; 7 bases match TRBD2. The J segment lost 1 base and the V segment lost 7 bases, leaving 16 bases of the junction unmatched. Germline assignment: CDR1 MNHEY and CDR2 SVGEGT. CDR3 length: 18 residues. The DNA for the CDR3 is TGTGCCAGCACCCCCCTAGTAGCGGGCCGTCAGGCCAAAAACATTCAGTACTTC. As protein: CASTPLVAGRQAKNIQYF.

This clonotype was seen repeatedly, ten times or more. This chain uses TRBV5-1 with TRBJ2-5; 7 bases match TRBD2. Looked up from germline, CDR1 is SGHRS and CDR2 is YFSETQ. The V gene end was trimmed by 0 bases and the J gene end by 5 bases; junction bases not matched to a gene: 7. This CDR3 comprises 15 residues. Here the CDR3 DNA reads TGCGCCAGCAGCTTGGGGGGAAGCGGGATTGAGACCCAGTACTTC. Translated: CASSLGGSGIETQYF.